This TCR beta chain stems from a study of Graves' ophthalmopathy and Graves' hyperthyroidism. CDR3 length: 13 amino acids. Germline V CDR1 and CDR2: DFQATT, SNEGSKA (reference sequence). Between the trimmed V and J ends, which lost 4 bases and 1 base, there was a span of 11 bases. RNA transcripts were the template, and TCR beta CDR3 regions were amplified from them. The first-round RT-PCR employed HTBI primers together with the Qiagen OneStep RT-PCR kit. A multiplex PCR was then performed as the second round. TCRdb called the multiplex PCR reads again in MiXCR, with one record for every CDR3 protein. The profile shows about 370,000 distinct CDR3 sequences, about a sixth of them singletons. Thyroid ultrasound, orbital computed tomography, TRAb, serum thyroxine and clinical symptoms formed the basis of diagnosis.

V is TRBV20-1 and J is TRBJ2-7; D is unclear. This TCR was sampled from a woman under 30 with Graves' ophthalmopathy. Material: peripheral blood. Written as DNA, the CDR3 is TGCAGTGCTACAGCCTCCAGTTCCTACGAGCAGTACTTC. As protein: CSATASSSYEQYF.